This T cell receptor (beta chain) came from a study of blood T cell repertoires in COVID-19. Measured with immunoSEQ multiplex PCR; TCRdb has only the in-frame clones, and not every one. The repertoire consists of 150,000 to 250,000 clones, with roughly 83% occurring once and the leading ten covering around 6%. V lost 4 bases and J lost 1, with 8 bases in between. CDR3 length: 13 residues. Germline CDR1 reads SGHRS; CDR2 reads YFSETQ. Input material: peripheral blood. The clonotype was recovered from a woman aged 35 to 49 with COVID-19, enrolled during active disease. The V gene is TRBV5-1, the J gene TRBJ1-1; tentative D call: TRBD1 (5 bases). The CDR3 loop is CASSTQGNTEAFF. The CDR3 DNA is TGCGCCAGCAGCACTCAGGGGAACACTGAAGCTTTCTTT.